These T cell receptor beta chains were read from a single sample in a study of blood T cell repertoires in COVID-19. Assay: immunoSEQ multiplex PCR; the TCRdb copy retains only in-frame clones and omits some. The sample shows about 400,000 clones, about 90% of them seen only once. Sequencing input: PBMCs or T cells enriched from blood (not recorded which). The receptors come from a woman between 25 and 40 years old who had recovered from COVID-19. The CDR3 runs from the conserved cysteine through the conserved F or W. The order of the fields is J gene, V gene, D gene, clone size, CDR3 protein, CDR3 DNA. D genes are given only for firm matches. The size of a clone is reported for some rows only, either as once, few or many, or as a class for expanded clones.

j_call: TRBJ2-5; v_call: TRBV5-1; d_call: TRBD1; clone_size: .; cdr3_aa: CASSLRQGGQETQYF; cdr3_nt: TGCGCCAGCAGCTTGCGACAGGGGGGGCAAGAGACCCAGTACTTC
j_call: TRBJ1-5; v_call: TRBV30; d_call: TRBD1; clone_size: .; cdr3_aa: CAWSDNRGNQPQHF; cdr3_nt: TGTGCCTGGAGCGATAACAGGGGGAATCAGCCCCAGCATTTT
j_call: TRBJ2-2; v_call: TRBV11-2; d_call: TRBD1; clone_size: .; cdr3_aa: CASSSHRGRTGELFF; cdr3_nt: TGTGCCAGCAGCTCCCACAGGGGGCGAACCGGGGAGCTGTTTTTT
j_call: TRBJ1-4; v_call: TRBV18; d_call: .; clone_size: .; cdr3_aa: CASSTTPSNEKLFF; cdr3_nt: TGTGCCAGCTCCACGACTCCCTCAAATGAAAAACTGTTTTTT
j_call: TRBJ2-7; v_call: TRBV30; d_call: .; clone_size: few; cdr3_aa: CAWSVRTEGYEQYF; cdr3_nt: TGTGCCTGGAGTGTCCGGACAGAAGGCTACGAGCAGTACTTC
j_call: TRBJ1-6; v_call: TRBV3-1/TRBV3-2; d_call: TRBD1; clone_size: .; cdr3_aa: CASSQDLTGQGSPLHF; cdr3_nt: TGTGCCAGCAGCCAAGACTTGACAGGGCAAGGTTCACCCCTCCACTTT
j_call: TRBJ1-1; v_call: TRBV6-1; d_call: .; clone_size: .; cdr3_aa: CASSEPRTARLEAFF; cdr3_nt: TGTGCCAGCAGTGAACCACGGACAGCCCGACTTGAAGCTTTCTTT
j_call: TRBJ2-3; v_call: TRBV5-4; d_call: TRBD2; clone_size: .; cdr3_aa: CASSLASGGADTQYF; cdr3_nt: TGTGCCAGCAGCTTAGCTAGCGGAGGCGCAGATACGCAGTATTTT
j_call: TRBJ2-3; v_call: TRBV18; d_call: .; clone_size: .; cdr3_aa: CASSPRGNVADTQYF; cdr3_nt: TGTGCCAGCTCACCGCGAGGGAATGTCGCAGATACGCAGTATTTT
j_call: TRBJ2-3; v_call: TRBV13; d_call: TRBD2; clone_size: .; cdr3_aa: CASSLVPAGGPTDTQYF; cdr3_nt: TGTGCCAGCAGCTTAGTACCAGCGGGAGGGCCCACAGATACGCAGTATTTT
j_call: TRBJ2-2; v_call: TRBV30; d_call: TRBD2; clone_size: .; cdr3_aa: CALVAGGVSGELFF; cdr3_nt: TGTGCCCTTGTGGCGGGGGGTGTTTCCGGGGAGCTGTTTTTT
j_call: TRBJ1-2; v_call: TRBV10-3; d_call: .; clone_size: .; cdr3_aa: CAISEVGVGGYTF; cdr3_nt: TGTGCCATCAGTGAGGTAGGGGTCGGCGGCTACACCTTC
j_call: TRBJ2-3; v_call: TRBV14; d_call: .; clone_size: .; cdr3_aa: CASSQGRISTDTQYF; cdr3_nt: TGTGCCAGCAGCCAAGGGCGGATTAGCACAGATACGCAGTATTTT
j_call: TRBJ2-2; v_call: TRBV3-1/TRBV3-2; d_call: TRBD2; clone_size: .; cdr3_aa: CASSQDRGLAGLTGELFF; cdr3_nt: TGTGCCAGCAGCCAAGATAGGGGACTAGCGGGATTGACCGGGGAGCTGTTTTTT
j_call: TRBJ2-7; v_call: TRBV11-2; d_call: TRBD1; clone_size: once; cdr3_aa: CASRARQGSHEQYF; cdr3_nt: TGTGCCAGCAGAGCTAGACAGGGGTCCCACGAGCAGTACTTC
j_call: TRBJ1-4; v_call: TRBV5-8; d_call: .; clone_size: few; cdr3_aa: CASSYIQTAINEKLFF; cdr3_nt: TGTGCCAGCAGCTACATCCAGACAGCTATTAATGAAAAACTGTTTTTT
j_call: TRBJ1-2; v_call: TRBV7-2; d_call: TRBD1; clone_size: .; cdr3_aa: CASSFQPGQGYDYTF; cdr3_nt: TGTGCCAGCAGCTTTCAACCGGGACAGGGGTATGACTACACCTTC
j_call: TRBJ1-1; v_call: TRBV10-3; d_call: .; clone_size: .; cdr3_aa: CAISESVTGSVEAFF; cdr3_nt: TGTGCCATCAGTGAGTCGGTGACGGGGTCCGTCGAAGCTTTCTTT
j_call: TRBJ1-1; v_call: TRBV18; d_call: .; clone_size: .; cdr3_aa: CASSPGEDTEAFF; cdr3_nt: TGTGCCAGCTCACCCGGAGAGGACACTGAAGCTTTCTTT
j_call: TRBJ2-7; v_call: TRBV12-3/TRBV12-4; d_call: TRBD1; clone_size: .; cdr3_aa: CASTQGANYEQYF; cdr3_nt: TGTGCCAGCACACAGGGGGCAAATTACGAGCAGTACTTC
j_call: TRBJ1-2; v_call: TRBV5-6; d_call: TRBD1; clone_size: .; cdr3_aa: CASSLGLAGTGNGYTF; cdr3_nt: TGTGCCAGCAGCTTGGGGCTCGCCGGGACAGGGAATGGCTACACCTTC
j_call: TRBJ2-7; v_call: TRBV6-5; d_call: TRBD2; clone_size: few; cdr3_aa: CASSYSGGGASFF; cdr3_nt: TGTGCCAGCAGTTACTCCGGCGGGGGGGCCAGTTTCTTC
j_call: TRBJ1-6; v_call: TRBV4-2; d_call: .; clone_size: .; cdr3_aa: CASSPPRRRDGSPLHF; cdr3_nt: TGTGCCAGCAGCCCACCTCGTCGCAGGGATGGATCACCCCTCCACTTT
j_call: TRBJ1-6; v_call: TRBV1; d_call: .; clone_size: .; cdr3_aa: CTSSQKQGVDNSPLHF; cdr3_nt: TGCACCAGCAGCCAAAAACAGGGGGTAGATAATTCACCCCTCCACTTT
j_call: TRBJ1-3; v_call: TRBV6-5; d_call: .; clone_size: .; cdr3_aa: CASSFDSFGNTIYF; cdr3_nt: TGTGCCAGCAGCTTCGACAGTTTTGGAAACACCATATATTTT
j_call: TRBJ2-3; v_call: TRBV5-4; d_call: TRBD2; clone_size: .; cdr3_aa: CASSLKVAGTSSGTQYF; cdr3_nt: TGTGCCAGCAGCTTGAAAGTCGCGGGGACTAGCTCGGGTACGCAGTATTTT
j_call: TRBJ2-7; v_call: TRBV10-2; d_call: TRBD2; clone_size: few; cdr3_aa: CPGGGCYEQYF; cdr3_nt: TGCCCGGGGGGTGGTTGCTACGAGCAGTACTTC
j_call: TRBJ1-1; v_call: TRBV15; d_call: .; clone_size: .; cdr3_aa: CATSRVRRLGGNTEAFF; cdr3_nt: TGTGCCACCAGCAGAGTAAGAAGGTTGGGGGGGAACACTGAAGCTTTCTTT
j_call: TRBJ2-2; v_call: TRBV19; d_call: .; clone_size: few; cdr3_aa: CASSIEGAGKLATGELFF; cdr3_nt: TGTGCCAGTAGTATAGAGGGGGCGGGTAAGCTGGCCACCGGGGAGCTGTTTTTT